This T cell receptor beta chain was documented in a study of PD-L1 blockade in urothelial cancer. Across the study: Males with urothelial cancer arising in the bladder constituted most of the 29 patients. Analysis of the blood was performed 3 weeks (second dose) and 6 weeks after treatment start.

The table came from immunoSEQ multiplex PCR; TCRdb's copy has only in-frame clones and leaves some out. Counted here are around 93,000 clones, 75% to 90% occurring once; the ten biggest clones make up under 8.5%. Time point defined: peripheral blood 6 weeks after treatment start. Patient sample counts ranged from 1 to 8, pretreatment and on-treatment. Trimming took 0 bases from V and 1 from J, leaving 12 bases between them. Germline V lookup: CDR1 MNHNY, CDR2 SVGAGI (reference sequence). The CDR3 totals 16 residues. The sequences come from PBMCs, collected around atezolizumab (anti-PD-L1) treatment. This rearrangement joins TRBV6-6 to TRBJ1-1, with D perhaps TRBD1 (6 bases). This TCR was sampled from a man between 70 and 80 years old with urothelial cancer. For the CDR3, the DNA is TGTGCCAGCAGTTACTCCCCCTGGGGACAGAACACTGAAGCTTTCTTT. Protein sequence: CASSYSPWGQNTEAFF.